Presented here are 10 T cell receptor beta chains from one specimen sequenced in a study of shared clonotypes between healthy human individuals. The table came from immunoSEQ multiplex PCR; TCRdb's copy has only in-frame clones and leaves some out. The sample lists about 470,000 clones, 75% to 85% occurring once. The sequenced sample consisted of PBMCs. Source of these receptors: a woman in her thirties or forties in good health. Some clones in this sample may be carry-over from other donors' samples.

The rearrangement links TRBV7-2 to TRBJ2-5; no clear D. The CDR3 extends over 14 amino acids. Trimming left V 5 bases short and J 1 base short, with 11 bases between. Germline V gene sequence: CDR1 SGHTA, CDR2 FQGNSA. This CDR3 reads CASSPEAGQETQYF. CDR3 DNA: TGTGCCAGCAGCCCAGAAGCCGGCCAAGAGACCCAGTACTTC.

This clone showed up just once. This sequence joins TRBV18 and TRBJ2-7; D uncertain. Deletions cut 3 bases from V and 7 bases from J, with 13 bases between. The length of the CDR3 is 13 residues. Germline CDR1 is KGHSH and CDR2 is LQKENI. The DNA of the CDR3 is TGTGCCAGCTCACCGGGAAGTCCCGGTGAGCAGTACTTC. As protein: CASSPGSPGEQYF.

The chain carries TRBV2 and TRBJ2-1; 11 bases line up with TRBD1. Germline CDR1 SNHLY, CDR2 FYNNEI. J gave up 2 bases and V 4 bases, and 4 bases lay outside the gene matches. The CDR3 runs 16 residues. CDR3 residues: CASSGGTGGAYNEQFF. Written as DNA, the CDR3 is TGTGCCAGCAGTGGGGGGACAGGGGGAGCCTACAATGAGCAGTTCTTC.

The chain recombines TRBV5-4 with TRBJ2-7, with 8 bases that match TRBD1. This CDR3 is built from 14 residues. Germline assignment: CDR1 SGHNT and CDR2 YYREEE (reference sequence). The J segment lost 1 base and the V segment lost 4 bases, leaving 4 bases of the junction unmatched. CDR3 coding DNA: TGTGCCAGCAGCGGCCGACAGGGGTCCTACGAGCAGTACTTC. Translated, it gives CASSGRQGSYEQYF.

The chain has TRBV7-2 and TRBJ2-7; D is unclear. This CDR3 spans 12 amino acids. The germline V gene encodes CDR1 SGHTA and CDR2 FQGNSA. V gave up 4 bases and J gave up 7 bases, with 11 bases separating them. In DNA form, the CDR3 reads TGTGCCAGCAGCTCCATCAATCTGGAGCAGTACTTC. Encoded protein: CASSSINLEQYF.

The J gene is TRBJ1-4, the V gene TRBV30, with 9 bases that match TRBD1. CDR1 and CDR2 from the germline V gene are GTSNPN and SVGIG (reference sequence). V dropped 2 bases and J dropped 7; count of bases not matched to a gene: 14. This CDR3 has 17 amino acids. The CDR3 bases are TGTGCCTGGAGTCTTCGCGGGACAGGGATATGGCGTGAAAAACTGTTTTTT. It specifies CAWSLRGTGIWREKLFF.

This chain uses TRBV18 with TRBJ2-7; 7 nucleotides align to TRBD2. Germline V gene lookup returns CDR1 KGHSH and CDR2 LQKENI. V trimming: 6 bases; J trimming: 3 bases; junction bases outside the gene matches: 17. CDR3 length: 17 residues. CDR3 sequence reads: CASSGGGSTPSLYEQYF. Written as DNA, the CDR3 is TGTGCCAGCTCCGGCGGCGGGAGTACTCCCTCTCTCTACGAGCAGTACTTC.

This rearrangement joins TRBV6-5 to TRBJ2-5; D gene uncertain. CDR3 length: 14 amino acids. V was pared by 0 bases and J by 3 bases, with 8 bases between. CDR1 and CDR2 from the germline V gene are MNHEY and SVGAGI. The CDR3 region has the DNA TGTGCCAGCAGTTACTCGAGGAGTAAAGAGACCCAGTACTTC. It encodes CASSYSRSKETQYF.

The chain couples TRBV7-2 to TRBJ2-7; TRBD1 might be the D (6 bases). Trimming stripped 5 bases from V and 0 bases from J, with 23 bases between. CDR1 and CDR2 (germline): SGHTA, FQGNSA. The CDR3 is 18 residues long. The CDR3 loop is CASSLTGTPGHSSYEQYF. In DNA form, the CDR3 reads TGTGCCAGCAGCCTGACAGGAACTCCGGGACATAGCTCCTACGAGCAGTACTTC.

This chain uses TRBV6-1 with TRBJ2-3; D may be TRBD2 (6 bases). There are 15 residues in the CDR3. V lost 0 bases, J lost 2 bases, and 9 bases lay in between. CDR1 MNHNS and CDR2 SASEGT come from the germline V gene. The CDR3 DNA sequence: TGTGCCAGCAGTGAAGCTGGAGGGGCCACAGATACGCAGTATTTT. Residues: CASSEAGGATDTQYF.